A single sample is the source of the 9 T cell receptor beta chains below, sequenced in a study of CD8 T cells in ankylosing spondylitis. TCRdb passed the 5' RACE reads through MiXCR, listing each CDR3 protein once. The sample shows 700,000 to 1,000,000 distinct CDR3 sequences, 10% to 15% of them seen only once. These receptors lack a known antigen. General study results and limits: The study identified a TCR beta motif of roughly eight highly homologous variants that appeared characteristic of ankylosing spondylitis blood.

The sample was blood, either unsorted or a sorted T cell fraction (not recorded which). All receptors derive from a male donor with ankylosing spondylitis.

This clonotype has more than one count but fewer than ten. V usage is TRBV11-3 and J usage is TRBJ2-1, with D unclear. Between the trimmed V and J ends, which lost 2 bases and 5 bases, there was a span of 13 bases. Germline-derived CDR1 and CDR2 are SGHNT and YENEEA. CDR3 size: 15 residues. CDR3 nucleotide sequence: TGTGCCAGCAGCTTATCTAGGAATCGGGACAATGAGCAGTTCTTC. This encodes CASSLSRNRDNEQFF.

In its sample, this clonotype was seen many times. V usage is TRBV6-5 and J usage is TRBJ2-3; no firm D call. Looked up from germline, CDR1 is MNHEY and CDR2 is SVGAGI. Trimming took off 2 bases at V and 1 base at J, with 7 bases between the two ends. The CDR3 is made up of 14 amino acids. CDR3 sequence reads: CASSYRQGTDTQYF. The CDR3 DNA sequence: TGTGCCAGCAGTTACCGCCAGGGCACAGATACGCAGTATTTT.

V is TRBV20-1 and J is TRBJ2-4; D remains ambiguous. Germline loops: CDR1 DFQATT, CDR2 SNEGSKA (reference sequence). The CDR3 runs to 15 residues. Trimming pared 5 bases from V and 0 bases from J, leaving 14 bases between. CDR3 in DNA: TGCAGTGCTTCCAGTGGACCTATAGCCAAAAACATTCAGTACTTC. Encoded protein: CSASSGPIAKNIQYF.

The table lists this clonotype with a few counts. This chain uses TRBV20-1 with TRBJ2-2; D remains unclear. Germline-derived CDR1 and CDR2 are DFQATT and SNEGSKA (reference sequence). V shed 2 bases and J shed 5 bases, with 12 bases lying between them. This CDR3 is built from 14 residues. The CDR3 here is CSARSGPTTGELFF. The CDR3 nucleotides read TGCAGTGCTAGAAGTGGTCCTACGACCGGGGAGCTGTTTTTT.

The chain links TRBV4-2 to TRBJ2-7, with TRBD1 identical over 7 bases. Germline CDR1 is LGHNA and CDR2 is YNFKEQ. V lost 1 base to trimming and J lost 3 bases; unmatched junction nucleotides: 6. The CDR3 sequence is 15 residues long. The CDR3 loop is CASSQGDRVNYEQYF. For the CDR3, the DNA is TGTGCCAGCAGCCAAGGAGACAGGGTAAACTACGAGCAGTACTTC.

This clonotype was seen repeatedly, ten times or more. The chain employs TRBV5-1 and TRBJ1-2, with TRBD1 as a possible D gene (6 bases). Trimming took 0 bases from V and 8 from J, leaving 11 bases between them. The germline V gene encodes CDR1 SGHRS and CDR2 YFSETQ. The CDR3 has 13 amino acids. This CDR3 reads CASSLDRVRGYTF. CDR3 DNA: TGCGCCAGCAGCTTGGACAGGGTTCGCGGCTACACCTTC.

This clonotype has only a few counts. V and J are TRBV11-2 and TRBJ1-2; D is unresolved. The length of the CDR3 is 14 residues. V shed 3 bases and J shed 4 bases, with 12 bases lying between them. CDR1 is SGHAT, CDR2 FQNNGV, per germline. This chain's CDR3 is CASSFSAPSYGYTF. The CDR3 DNA reads as TGTGCCAGCAGCTTTTCAGCTCCCTCCTATGGCTACACCTTC.

This clonotype occurred a few times. The V and J genes are TRBV12-5 and TRBJ1-2; no clear D. Trimming took 5 bases from V and 10 from J, leaving 5 bases between them. Germline CDR1 LGHNT, CDR2 FRNRAP. This CDR3 comprises 9 residues. CDR3 nucleotides: TGTGCTAGTGGTGCCCCCTACACCTTC. It is translated as CASGAPYTF. The variable domain in full, with the rest retrieved from reference TRBV12-5 and TRBJ1-2, is DARVTQTPRHKVTEMGQEVTMRCQPILGHNTVFWYRQTMMQGLELLAYFRNRAPLDDSGMPKDRFSAEMPDATLATLKIQPSEPRDSAVYFCASGAPYTFGSGTRLTVV.

The chain uses TRBV5-6 and TRBJ2-2; D perhaps matches TRBD1 (5 bases). The CDR3 totals 17 residues. The germline V and J ends were trimmed by 0 bases and 3 bases, with 15 bases remaining between them. Germline V gene sequence: CDR1 SGHDT, CDR2 YYEEEE. CDR3 in amino acids: CASSLEIMAGHTGELFF. DNA for the CDR3: TGTGCCAGCAGCTTGGAAATAATGGCAGGGCACACCGGGGAGCTGTTTTTT.